This TCR beta chain was captured in a study of tumor-infiltrating lymphocytes in localized non-small cell lung cancer. Trimming took 4 bases from V and 10 from J, leaving 19 bases between them. The CDR3 has 15 amino acids. Germline V lookup: CDR1 LGHNA, CDR2 YSLEER. TCRdb's copy holds only in-frame clones and misses some; the assay was immunoSEQ multiplex PCR. The sample has 10,000 to 15,000 clones; roughly 80% are singletons. Sequenced material: uninvolved lung tissue not adjacent to the tumor. This chain connects TRBV4-3 to TRBJ1-4; TRBD1 is a possible D gene (6 bases). The sequence was obtained from a human donor with non-small cell lung cancer. The chain's CDR3 is CASSLGVGGVGKLFF. As DNA, the CDR3 is TGCGCCAGCAGCCTCGGTGTAGGGGGGGTGGGAAAACTGTTTTTT.